This TCR beta chain stems from a study of shared clonotypes between healthy human individuals. Study results and limitations: Inspection by rarefaction showed sorted-subset sequencing to be incomplete despite large depth. Among donors, clonotype sharing was expected to be affected by sequencing depth.

With respect to this clone: What it recognizes is unknown.

The assay was run at deep level. Libraries were prepared by immunoSEQ multiplex PCR; TCRdb keeps only in-frame clonotypes and omits some of them. The sample shows 800,000 to 950,000 clones, 96% of them seen only once. Only CD45RO-negative cells positively selected for CCR7 counted as naive CD8 cells, so terminally differentiated effector memory CD45RA+ cells were excluded. This sequence was found in a man under 40 in good health. What was sequenced was naive CD8+ T cells sorted from blood.

The CDR3 protein is CAAGLSTNQPQHF. CDR3 DNA: TGTGCCGCCGGACTCTCTACCAATCAGCCCCAGCATTTT. This rearrangement joins TRBV27 to TRBJ1-5; no definite D call. The germline CDR1 and CDR2 sequences are MNHEY and SMNVEV (reference sequence). The ends were cut back, 11 bases at V and 3 bases at J, with 14 bases in the middle. The CDR3 spans 13 residues.